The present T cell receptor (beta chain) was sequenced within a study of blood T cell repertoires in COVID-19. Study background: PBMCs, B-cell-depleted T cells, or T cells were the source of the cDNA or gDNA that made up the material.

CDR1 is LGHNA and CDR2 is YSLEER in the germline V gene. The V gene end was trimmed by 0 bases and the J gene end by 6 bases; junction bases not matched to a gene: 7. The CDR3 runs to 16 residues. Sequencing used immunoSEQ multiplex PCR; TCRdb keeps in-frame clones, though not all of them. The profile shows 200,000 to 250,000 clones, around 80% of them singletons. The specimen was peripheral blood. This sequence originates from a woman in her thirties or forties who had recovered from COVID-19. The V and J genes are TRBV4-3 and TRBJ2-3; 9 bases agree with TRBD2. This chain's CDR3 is CASSQDWLAGRDTQYF. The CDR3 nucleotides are TGCGCCAGCAGCCAAGATTGGCTAGCGGGGAGGGATACGCAGTATTTT.